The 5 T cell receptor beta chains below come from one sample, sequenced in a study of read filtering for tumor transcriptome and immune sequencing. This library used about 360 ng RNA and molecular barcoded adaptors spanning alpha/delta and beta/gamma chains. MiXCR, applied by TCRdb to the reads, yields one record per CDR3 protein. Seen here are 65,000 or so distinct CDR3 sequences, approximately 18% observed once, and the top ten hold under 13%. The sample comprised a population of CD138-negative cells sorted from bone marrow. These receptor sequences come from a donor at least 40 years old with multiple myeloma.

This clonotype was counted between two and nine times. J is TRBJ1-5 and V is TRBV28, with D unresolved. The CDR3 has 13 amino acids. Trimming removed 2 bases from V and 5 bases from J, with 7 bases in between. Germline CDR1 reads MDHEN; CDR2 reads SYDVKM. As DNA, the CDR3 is TGTGCCAGCAGTTTAGGTGGACATCAGCCCCAGCATTTT. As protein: CASSLGGHQPQHF.

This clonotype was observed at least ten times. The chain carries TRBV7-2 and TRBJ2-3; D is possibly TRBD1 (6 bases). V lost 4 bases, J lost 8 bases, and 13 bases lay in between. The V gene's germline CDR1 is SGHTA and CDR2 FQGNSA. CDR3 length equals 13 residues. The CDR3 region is CASSSVGRGTQYF. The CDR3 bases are TGTGCCAGCAGCTCCGTGGGCAGGGGTACGCAGTATTTT.

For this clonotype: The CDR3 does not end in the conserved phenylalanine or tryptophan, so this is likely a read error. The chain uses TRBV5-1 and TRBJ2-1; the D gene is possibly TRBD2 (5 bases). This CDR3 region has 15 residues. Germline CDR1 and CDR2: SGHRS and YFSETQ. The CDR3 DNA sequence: TGCGCCAGCAGCTTGGGCGGGTCCGAGTACAGTGAGCAGTTCCTC. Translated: CASSLGGSEYSEQFL.

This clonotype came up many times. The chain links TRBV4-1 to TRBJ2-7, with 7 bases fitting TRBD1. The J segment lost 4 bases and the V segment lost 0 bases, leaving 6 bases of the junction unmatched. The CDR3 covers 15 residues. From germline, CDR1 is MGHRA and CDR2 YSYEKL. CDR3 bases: TGCGCCAGCAGCCAAGATCGGACAGGAGAGTACGAGCAGTACTTC. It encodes CASSQDRTGEYEQYF.

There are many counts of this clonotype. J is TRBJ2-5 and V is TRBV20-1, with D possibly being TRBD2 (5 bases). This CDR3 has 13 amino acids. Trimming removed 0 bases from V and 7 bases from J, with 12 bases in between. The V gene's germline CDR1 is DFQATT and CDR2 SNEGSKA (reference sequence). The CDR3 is CSAREDGGRTQYF. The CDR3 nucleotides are TGCAGTGCTAGAGAGGACGGAGGAAGGACCCAGTACTTC.